Presented here are 15 T cell receptor beta chains from one specimen sequenced in a study of T cell responses to AZD1222 COVID-19 vaccine. Repertoires were generated with immunoSEQ multiplex PCR, while TCRdb's copy carries only in-frame clones and drops some. The sample has about 94,000 clones, 88% seen once. The input for sequencing was peripheral blood, taken on day 0 of AZD1222 vaccination. These receptor sequences come from an adult in good health.

The rearrangement joins TRBV5-4 to TRBJ1-5; possible D gene TRBD1, 5 bases. Germline V gene sequence: CDR1 SGHNT, CDR2 YYREEE (reference sequence). This CDR3 has 12 residues. Trimming removed 5 bases from V and 8 bases from J, with 11 bases in between. The CDR3 loop reads CASRIDSEPQHF. Written as DNA, the CDR3 is TGTGCCAGCAGAATTGACAGTGAGCCCCAGCATTTT. Filled out from reference TRBV5-4 and TRBJ1-5, the complete variable domain reads ETGVTQSPTHLIKTRGQQVTLRCSSQSGHNTVSWYQQALGQGPQFIFQYYREEENGRGNFPPRFSGLQFPNYSSELNVNALELDDSALYLCASRIDSEPQHFGDGTRLSIL.

The chain is built from TRBV5-4 and TRBJ1-1; a weak D match, TRBD1 (6 bases). This CDR3 spans 15 amino acids. Germline CDR1 is SGHNT and CDR2 is YYREEE (reference sequence). V lost 0 bases to trimming and J lost 5 bases, with 14 bases between them. CDR3 residues: CASSLATGRVTEAFF. CDR3 DNA sequence: TGTGCCAGCAGCTTGGCTACAGGGCGGGTGACTGAAGCTTTCTTT.

This chain joins TRBV12-3 or TRBV12-4 and TRBJ1-5; no clear D. V lost 2 bases and J lost 2, with 4 bases in between. The CDR3 totals 13 residues. CDR3 DNA: TGTGCCAGCAGTTTATGGGGCAATCAGCCCCAGCATTTT. Its translation: CASSLWGNQPQHF.

The chain joins TRBV7-2 to TRBJ2-1, with 12 bases matching TRBD2. CDR3 length: 16 residues. Per germline, CDR1 SGHTA and CDR2 FQGNSA. V dropped 5 bases and J dropped 3; count of bases not matched to a gene: 5. CDR3 sequence: CASSPWTSGDYNEQFF. The CDR3 DNA sequence: TGTGCCAGCAGCCCGTGGACTAGCGGGGACTACAATGAGCAGTTCTTC.

The chain employs TRBV9 and TRBJ2-6, with 10 bases that match TRBD1. Germline lookup yields CDR1 SGDLS and CDR2 YYNGEE. V lost 3 bases to trimming and J lost 4 bases; unmatched junction nucleotides: 7. There are 17 residues in the CDR3. CDR3 residues: CASSGAGQGSGANVLTF. CDR3 coding DNA: TGTGCCAGCAGCGGGGCGGGACAGGGGAGCGGGGCCAACGTCCTGACTTTC.

This clone was seen more than once but under ten times. The V gene is TRBV28, the J gene TRBJ1-6, with 7 bases fitting TRBD1. Trimming at V came to 11 bases and at J to 3 bases, leaving 7 bases not matched to a gene. Germline assignment: CDR1 MDHEN and CDR2 SYDVKM. This CDR3 has 14 residues. This CDR3 is CAARGSLYNSPLHF. CDR3 nucleotide sequence: TGTGCCGCCAGGGGGTCCCTCTATAATTCACCCCTCCACTTT.

The rearrangement links TRBV5-1 to TRBJ2-4; D is undetermined. The CDR3 runs to 14 residues. Germline V CDR1 and CDR2: SGHRS, YFSETQ. Deletions cut 4 bases from V and 7 bases from J, with 15 bases between. The CDR3 bases are TGCGCCAGCAGCGTCAGTTCGGGTAACAACATTCAGTACTTC. As protein: CASSVSSGNNIQYF. Full variable domain (remainder filled in from reference TRBV5-1 and TRBJ2-4): KAGVTQTPRYLIKTRGQQVTLSCSPISGHRSVSWYQQTPGQGLQFLFEYFSETQRNKGNFPGRFSGRQFSNSRSEMNVSTLELGDSALYLCASSVSSGNNIQYFGAGTRLSVL.

V usage is TRBV28 and J usage is TRBJ2-5; no clear D gene. This CDR3 region has 17 residues. V was cut by 6 bases and J by 4 bases, with 24 bases left in between. The V gene's germline CDR1 is MDHEN and CDR2 SYDVKM. This CDR3 reads CASRVPVGSRMGETQYF. CDR3 nucleotide sequence: TGTGCCAGCAGAGTCCCGGTAGGCAGCCGGATGGGAGAGACCCAGTACTTC.

The count of this clone is one. The rearrangement links TRBV5-1 to TRBJ2-2; D assignment may be TRBD1 or TRBD2 (5 bases each). Trimming left V 3 bases short and J 2 bases short, with 11 bases between. Germline V lookup: CDR1 SGHRS, CDR2 YFSETQ. The CDR3 has 15 residues. The CDR3 nucleotides are TGCGCCAGCAGCTCCTATGGGGGTAACACCGGGGAGCTGTTTTTT. Translating it yields CASSSYGGNTGELFF. The full variable domain, rest sourced from reference TRBV5-1 and TRBJ2-2, is KAGVTQTPRYLIKTRGQQVTLSCSPISGHRSVSWYQQTPGQGLQFLFEYFSETQRNKGNFPGRFSGRQFSNSRSEMNVSTLELGDSALYLCASSSYGGNTGELFFGEGSRLTVL.

The chain uses TRBV18 and TRBJ2-2; no clear D. Deletions cut 3 bases from V and 5 bases from J, with 7 bases between. CDR1 KGHSH and CDR2 LQKENI come from the germline V gene. CDR3 length: 13 residues. The CDR3 bases are TGTGCCAGCTCACCGCAGGATACCGGGGAGCTGTTTTTT. Translating gives CASSPQDTGELFF.

The rearrangement links TRBV18 to TRBJ1-1; 8 bases match TRBD1. J gave up 6 bases and V 2 bases, and 2 bases lay outside the gene matches. The germline V gene encodes CDR1 KGHSH and CDR2 LQKENI. The CDR3 has 13 residues. Here the CDR3 DNA reads TGTGCCAGCTCACCAGCACAGGGGGCTGAAGCTTTCTTT. Translated, it gives CASSPAQGAEAFF.

This chain uses TRBV7-9 with TRBJ2-1; 13 bases line up with TRBD2. The V gene's germline CDR1 is SEHNR and CDR2 FQNEAQ (reference sequence). With V trimmed by 5 bases and J by 6 bases, 10 bases remained unmatched. The CDR3 runs to 17 residues. The CDR3 protein is CASSDPGTSGARNEQFF. The CDR3 DNA sequence: TGTGCCAGCAGCGACCCCGGGACTAGCGGGGCCCGCAATGAGCAGTTCTTC.

V is TRBV9 and J is TRBJ1-4; TRBD1 matches 9 bases. This CDR3 region has 15 residues. Germline CDR1 SGDLS, CDR2 YYNGEE. With V trimmed by 4 bases and J by 6 bases, 7 bases remained unmatched. The CDR3 DNA reads as TGTGCCAGCAGCACCTCCGGGACAGGGTATGAAAAACTGTTTTTT. Protein sequence: CASSTSGTGYEKLFF.

The genes are TRBV3-1 (or the pseudogene TRBV3-2) and TRBJ1-2; 7 bases are shared with TRBD1. Germline CDR1 is LGHDT and CDR2 is YNNKEL (reference sequence). This CDR3 region has 14 residues. J lost 8 bases, V lost 0 bases, and 6 bases had no gene match. The DNA for the CDR3 is TGTGCCAGCAGCCAAGAGGGCAGGGGGTTCGGCTACACCTTC. It encodes CASSQEGRGFGYTF.

The V and J genes are TRBV7-3 and TRBJ2-2; D ambiguous. Trimming removed 1 base from V and 0 bases from J, with 9 bases in between. Germline V gene data show CDR1 as SGHTA and CDR2 as FQGTGA. The CDR3 loop spans 16 amino acids. CDR3 sequence reads: CASSLKPAANTGELFF. CDR3 DNA sequence: TGTGCCAGCAGCTTAAAACCGGCGGCGAACACCGGGGAGCTGTTTTTT.